These T cell receptor beta chains were read from a single sample in a study of T-cell reconstitution after alpha-beta-depleted transplantation in children. TCRdb independently ran MiXCR on the PCR reads; one entry per CDR3 protein. Here the sample spans about 540,000 distinct CDR3 sequences, around 19% being singletons. Sequences were derived from PBMCs from the stem cell graft donor, sampled from the stem cell graft. These receptors were taken from a human donor who donated a stem cell graft to a child with acute lymphoblastic leukemia. Each CDR3 is given without its conserved first and last residue.

CDR3aa	v_gene
ASIDTSGTPSYEQY	TRBV6-1
SAPGRVNTEAF	TRBV29-1
ASSEARDRGSPLH	TRBV6-1
ASSLRRDQSSYNSPLH	TRBV7-2
SVERSPGEPQH	TRBV29-1
ASSMASPYEQY	TRBV19
ASSLMRDAYNEQF	TRBV5-1
ASSLDNPGGNEQF	TRBV5-6
SALRGILYNEQF	TRBV20-1
ASSGYTSGLGHEQF	TRBV11-1
ASSEGNNEQF	TRBV12-3/TRBV12-4
ASSLASGAPYEQY	TRBV7-2
AISVAGAPYEQY	TRBV10-3
ASSHPGGHNEQF	TRBV3-1
ASSNLGAEDEQY	TRBV7-9
ASSLTPGGQDTGELF	TRBV7-3
ASSLTGSTLSGNTIY	TRBV7-8
ASSIEPIYGYT	TRBV5-1
ASSSGLAGVGEQY	TRBV7-6
ASADRTGRTEAF	TRBV4-1